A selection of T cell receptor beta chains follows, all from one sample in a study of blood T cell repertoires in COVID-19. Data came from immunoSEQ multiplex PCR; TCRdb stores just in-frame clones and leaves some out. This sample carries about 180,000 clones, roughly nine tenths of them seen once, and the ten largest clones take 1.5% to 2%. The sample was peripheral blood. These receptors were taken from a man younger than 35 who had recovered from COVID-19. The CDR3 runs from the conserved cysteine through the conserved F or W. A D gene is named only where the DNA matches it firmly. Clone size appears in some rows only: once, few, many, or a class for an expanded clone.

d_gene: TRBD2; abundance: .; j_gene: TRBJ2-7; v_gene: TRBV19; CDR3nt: TGTGCCAGTACCCTAACCGCGGGACTAGCGGCATACGAGCAGTACTTC; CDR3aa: CASTLTAGLAAYEQYF
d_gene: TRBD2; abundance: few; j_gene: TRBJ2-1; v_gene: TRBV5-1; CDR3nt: TGCGCCAGCAGCTTGGGGGGACTAGCGGTCTGGAATGAGCAGTTCTTC; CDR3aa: CASSLGGLAVWNEQFF
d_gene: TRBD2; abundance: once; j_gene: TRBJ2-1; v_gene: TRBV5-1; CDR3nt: TGCGCCAGCAGGACTAGCGGGAGCAGGAATGAGCAGTTCTTC; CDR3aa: CASRTSGSRNEQFF
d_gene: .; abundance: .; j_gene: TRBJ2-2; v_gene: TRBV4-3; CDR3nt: TGCGCCAGCAGCCAAGATCCCCTAGCTACCGGGGAGCTGTTTTTT; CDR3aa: CASSQDPLATGELFF
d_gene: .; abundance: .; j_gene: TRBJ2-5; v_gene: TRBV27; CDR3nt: TGTGCCAGCAGTCCGACAGGAGAGACCCAGTACTTC; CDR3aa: CASSPTGETQYF
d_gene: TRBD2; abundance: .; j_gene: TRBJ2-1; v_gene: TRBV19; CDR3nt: TGTGCCAGTAGTAACGGGAGGGGTGAGCAGTTCTTC; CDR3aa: CASSNGRGEQFF
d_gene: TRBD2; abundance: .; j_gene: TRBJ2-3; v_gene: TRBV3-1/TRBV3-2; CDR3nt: TGTGCCAGCAGCCAAGGGAGACTAGCGGGATCCACAGATACGCAGTATTTT; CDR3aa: CASSQGRLAGSTDTQYF
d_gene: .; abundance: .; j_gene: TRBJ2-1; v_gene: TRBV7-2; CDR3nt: TGTGCCAGCAGCTTAGGAGGAATACCATACAATGAGCAGTTCTTC; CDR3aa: CASSLGGIPYNEQFF
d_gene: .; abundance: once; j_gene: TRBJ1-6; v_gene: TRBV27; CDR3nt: TGTGCCAGCATGACAGGCCCCCAGGGCACCCTCCACTTT; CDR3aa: CASMTGPQGTLHF
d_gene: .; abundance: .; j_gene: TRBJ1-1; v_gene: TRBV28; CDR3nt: TGTGCCAGCGGAACAGCTCCCTTCCAGCCTGAAGCTTTCTTT; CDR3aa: CASGTAPFQPEAFF
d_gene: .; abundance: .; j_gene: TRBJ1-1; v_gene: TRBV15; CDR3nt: TGTGCCACCAGCAGGGCACTTTACAAACAGGGTAGAGACACTGAAGCTTTCTTT; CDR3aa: CATSRALYKQGRDTEAFF
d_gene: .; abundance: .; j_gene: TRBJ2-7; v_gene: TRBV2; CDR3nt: TGTGCCAGCAGTGACTCAGGGTACGAGCAGTACTTC; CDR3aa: CASSDSGYEQYF
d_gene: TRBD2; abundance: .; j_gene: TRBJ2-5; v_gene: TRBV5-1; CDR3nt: TGCGCCAGCAGCTTGGGGGAGGGAGAGACCCAGTACTTC; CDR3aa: CASSLGEGETQYF
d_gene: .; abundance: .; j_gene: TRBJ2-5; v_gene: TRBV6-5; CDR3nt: TGTGCCAGCCAGAAGGCGGTGAGGCTAACCGAGACCCAGTACTTC; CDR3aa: CASQKAVRLTETQYF
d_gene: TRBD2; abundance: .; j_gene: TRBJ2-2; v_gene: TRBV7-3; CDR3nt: TGTGCCAGCAGTTCCCTGCGGGAGGATCTGGGCGGGGAGCTGTTTTTT; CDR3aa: CASSSLREDLGGELFF
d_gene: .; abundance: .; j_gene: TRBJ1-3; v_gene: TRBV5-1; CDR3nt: TGCGCCAGCAGCGTATCTTTACAGGCCCGGCCGGGAAACACCATATATTTT; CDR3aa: CASSVSLQARPGNTIYF
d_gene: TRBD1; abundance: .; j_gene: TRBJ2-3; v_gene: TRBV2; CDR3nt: TGTGCCAGCAGGGTTTGGACAGGGGGACATAGCACAGATACGCAGTATTTT; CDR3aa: CASRVWTGGHSTDTQYF
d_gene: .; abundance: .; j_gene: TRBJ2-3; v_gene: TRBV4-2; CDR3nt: TGTGCCAGCAGCCAGGCGGACTACCCCACAGATACGCAGTATTTT; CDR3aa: CASSQADYPTDTQYF
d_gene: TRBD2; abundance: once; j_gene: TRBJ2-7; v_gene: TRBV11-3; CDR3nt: TGTGCCAGCAGCCCAGGGAAGGGGACTAGCGGGAGCTCCTACGAGCAGTACTTC; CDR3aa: CASSPGKGTSGSSYEQYF
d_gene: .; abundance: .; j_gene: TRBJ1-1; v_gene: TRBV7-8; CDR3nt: TGTGCCAGCAGCACCATCCAGGGGATCGCTGAAGCTTTCTTT; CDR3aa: CASSTIQGIAEAFF
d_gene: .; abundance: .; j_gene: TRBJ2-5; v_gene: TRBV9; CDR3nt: TGTGCCAGCAGCGTAGCTGGGGGCTTCCAAGAGACCCAGTACTTC; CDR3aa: CASSVAGGFQETQYF
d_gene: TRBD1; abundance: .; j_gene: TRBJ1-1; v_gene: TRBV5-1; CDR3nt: TGCGCCAGCAGCACGGGACAGGGCCACACTGAAGCTTTCTTT; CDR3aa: CASSTGQGHTEAFF
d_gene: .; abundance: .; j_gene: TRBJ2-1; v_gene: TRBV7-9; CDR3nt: TGTGCCAGCAGCCCACTCCCTAGTACGCAGTTCTTC; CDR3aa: CASSPLPSTQFF
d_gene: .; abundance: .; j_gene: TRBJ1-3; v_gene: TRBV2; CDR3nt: TGTGCCAGCAGTGACAGGGGACAAGGAAACACCATATATTTT; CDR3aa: CASSDRGQGNTIYF
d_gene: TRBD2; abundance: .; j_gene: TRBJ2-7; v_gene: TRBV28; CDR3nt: TGTGCCAGCAGTTACGCGGGAGGGCGTAACGAGCAGTACTTC; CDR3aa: CASSYAGGRNEQYF
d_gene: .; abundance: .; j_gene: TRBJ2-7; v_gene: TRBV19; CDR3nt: TGTGCCAGTAGTATAGGAGGCAGTCTGTACGAGCAGTACTTC; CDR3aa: CASSIGGSLYEQYF
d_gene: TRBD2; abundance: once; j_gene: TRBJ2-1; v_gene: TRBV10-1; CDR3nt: TGCGCCAGCAGTGAGTCCGAGAGCGGGAGCTCCTACAATGAGCAGTTCTTC; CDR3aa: CASSESESGSSYNEQFF
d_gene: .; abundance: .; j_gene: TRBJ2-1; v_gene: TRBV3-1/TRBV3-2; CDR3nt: TGTGCCAGCAGCCAAGATGGCCAGGCCTACAATGAGCAGTTCTTC; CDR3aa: CASSQDGQAYNEQFF
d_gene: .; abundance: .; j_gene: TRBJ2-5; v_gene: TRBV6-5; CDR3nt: TGTGCCAGCACTCCCCCGGGACTTGGAGAGACCCAGTACTTC; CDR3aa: CASTPPGLGETQYF
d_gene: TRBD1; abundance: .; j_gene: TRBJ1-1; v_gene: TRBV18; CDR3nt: TGTGCCAGCTCACGGGGACAGCCCGCGACTGAAGCTTTCTTT; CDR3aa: CASSRGQPATEAFF
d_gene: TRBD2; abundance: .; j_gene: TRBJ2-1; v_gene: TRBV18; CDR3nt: TGTGCCAGCTCACCTCCTAGCGGGAGGACAGATGAGCAGTTCTTC; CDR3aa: CASSPPSGRTDEQFF
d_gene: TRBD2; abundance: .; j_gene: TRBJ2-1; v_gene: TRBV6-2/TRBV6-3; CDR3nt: TGTGCCAGCAGTCCGAGGACTAGCGGGAGTACCTACAATGAGCAGTTCTTC; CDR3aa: CASSPRTSGSTYNEQFF
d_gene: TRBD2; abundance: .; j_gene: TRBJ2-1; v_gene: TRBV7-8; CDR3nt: TGTGCCAGCAGCCTATCGGGGGCGGGAGGAACCTACAATGAGCAGTTCTTC; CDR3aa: CASSLSGAGGTYNEQFF
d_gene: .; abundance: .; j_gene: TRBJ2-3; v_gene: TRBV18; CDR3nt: TGTGCCAGCTCTCACGACAGACGCACAGATACGCAGTATTTT; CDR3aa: CASSHDRRTDTQYF
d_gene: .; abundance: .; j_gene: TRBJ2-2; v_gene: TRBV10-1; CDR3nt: TGCGCCAGCAGTTCTAGCCAGGGAGGCACCGGGGAGCTGTTTTTT; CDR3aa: CASSSSQGGTGELFF
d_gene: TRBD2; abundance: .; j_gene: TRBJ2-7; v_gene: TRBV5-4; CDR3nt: TGTGCCAGCAGCCGAAATGGACTAGCGGGAGTTGGTGAGCAGTACTTC; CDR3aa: CASSRNGLAGVGEQYF
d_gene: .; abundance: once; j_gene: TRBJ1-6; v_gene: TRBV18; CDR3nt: TGTGCCAGCTCACTGAGGGACTTCTCGAGCTCCTATAATTCACCCCTCCACTTT; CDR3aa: CASSLRDFSSSYNSPLHF
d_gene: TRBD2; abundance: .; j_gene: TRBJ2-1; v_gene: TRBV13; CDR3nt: TGTGCCAGCAGCTCGGCTAGCGGTCTATGGGAGCAGTTCTTC; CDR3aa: CASSSASGLWEQFF
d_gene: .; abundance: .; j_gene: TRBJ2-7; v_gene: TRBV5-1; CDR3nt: TGCGCCAGCAGCCACGGGGGTAGCGAAACCTACGAGCAGTACTTC; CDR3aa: CASSHGGSETYEQYF
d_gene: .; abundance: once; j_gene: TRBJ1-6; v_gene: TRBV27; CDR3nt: TGTGCCAGCAGTACCGACAGAGCACCCCTCCACTTT; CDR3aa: CASSTDRAPLHF
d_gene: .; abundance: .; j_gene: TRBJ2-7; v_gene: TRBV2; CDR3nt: TGTGCCAGCAGTGATGGTATCAGTGACTACGAGCAGTACTTC; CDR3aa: CASSDGISDYEQYF
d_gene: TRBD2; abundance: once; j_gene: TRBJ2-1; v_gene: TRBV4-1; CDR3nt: TGCGCCAGCAGCCAATCGCTAGCGGGAGGGCCGTACTATGAGCAGTTCTTC; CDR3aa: CASSQSLAGGPYYEQFF